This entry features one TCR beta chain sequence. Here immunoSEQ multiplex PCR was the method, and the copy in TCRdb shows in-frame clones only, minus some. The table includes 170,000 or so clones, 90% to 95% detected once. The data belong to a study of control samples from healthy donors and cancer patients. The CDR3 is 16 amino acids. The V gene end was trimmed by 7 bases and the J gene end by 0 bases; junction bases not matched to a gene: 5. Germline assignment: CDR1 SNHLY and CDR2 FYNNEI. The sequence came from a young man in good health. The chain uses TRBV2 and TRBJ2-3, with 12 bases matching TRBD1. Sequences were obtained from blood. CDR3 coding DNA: TGTGCCAGCACCGGGACAGGGGGCTATAGCACAGATACGCAGTATTTT. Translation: CASTGTGGYSTDTQYF.